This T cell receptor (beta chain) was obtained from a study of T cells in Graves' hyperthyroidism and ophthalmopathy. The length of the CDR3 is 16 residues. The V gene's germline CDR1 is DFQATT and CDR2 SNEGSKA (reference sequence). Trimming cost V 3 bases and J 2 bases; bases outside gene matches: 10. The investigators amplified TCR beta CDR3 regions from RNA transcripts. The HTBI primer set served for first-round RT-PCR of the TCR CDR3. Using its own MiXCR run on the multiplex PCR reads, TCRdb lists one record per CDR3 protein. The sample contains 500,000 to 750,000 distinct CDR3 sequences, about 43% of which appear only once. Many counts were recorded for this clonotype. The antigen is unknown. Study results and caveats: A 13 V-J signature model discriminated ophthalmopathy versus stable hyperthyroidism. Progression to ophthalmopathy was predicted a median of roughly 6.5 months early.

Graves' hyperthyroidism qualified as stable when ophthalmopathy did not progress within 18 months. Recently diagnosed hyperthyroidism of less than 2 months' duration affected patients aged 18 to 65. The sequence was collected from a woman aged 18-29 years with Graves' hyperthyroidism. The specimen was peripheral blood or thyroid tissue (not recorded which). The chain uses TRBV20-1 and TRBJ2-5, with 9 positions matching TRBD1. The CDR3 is CSASERGTGSQETQYF. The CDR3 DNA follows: TGCAGTGCTAGTGAACGGGGGACAGGGAGTCAAGAGACCCAGTACTTC.